This TCR beta chain was profiled in a study of monozygotic twins with inflammatory bowel disease. Germline V gene sequence: CDR1 SQVTM, CDR2 ANQGSEA. The CDR3 has 13 residues. TCRdb reprocessed the 5' RACE reads and keeps a single row for each CDR3 protein, giving no DNA. The clone table shows 300,000 to 350,000 distinct CDR3 sequences, with the ten largest holding 2% to 2.5%. Source material: blood. The chain joins TRBV29-1 to TRBJ2-3; TCRdb's D call of TRBD2 is untestable without DNA. This TCR derives from a human donor with ulcerative colitis or Crohn's disease, or a healthy co-twin of an affected twin (not recorded which). CDR3 in amino acids: CSVETRNTDTQYF.